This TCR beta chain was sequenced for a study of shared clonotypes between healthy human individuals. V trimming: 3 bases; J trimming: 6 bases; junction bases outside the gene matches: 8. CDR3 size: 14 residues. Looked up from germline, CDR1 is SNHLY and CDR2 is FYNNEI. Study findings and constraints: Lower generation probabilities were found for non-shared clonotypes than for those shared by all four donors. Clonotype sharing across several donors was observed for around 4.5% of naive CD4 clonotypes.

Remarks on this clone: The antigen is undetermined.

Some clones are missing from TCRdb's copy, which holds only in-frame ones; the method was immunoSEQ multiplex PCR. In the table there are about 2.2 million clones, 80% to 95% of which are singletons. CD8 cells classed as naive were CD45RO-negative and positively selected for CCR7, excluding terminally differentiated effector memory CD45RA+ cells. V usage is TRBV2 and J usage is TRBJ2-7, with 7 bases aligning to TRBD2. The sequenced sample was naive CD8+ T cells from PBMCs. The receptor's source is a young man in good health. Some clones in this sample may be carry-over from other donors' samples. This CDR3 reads CASSEGLAEPEQYF. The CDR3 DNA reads TGTGCCAGCAGTGAGGGCCTAGCGGAACCCGAGCAGTACTTC.